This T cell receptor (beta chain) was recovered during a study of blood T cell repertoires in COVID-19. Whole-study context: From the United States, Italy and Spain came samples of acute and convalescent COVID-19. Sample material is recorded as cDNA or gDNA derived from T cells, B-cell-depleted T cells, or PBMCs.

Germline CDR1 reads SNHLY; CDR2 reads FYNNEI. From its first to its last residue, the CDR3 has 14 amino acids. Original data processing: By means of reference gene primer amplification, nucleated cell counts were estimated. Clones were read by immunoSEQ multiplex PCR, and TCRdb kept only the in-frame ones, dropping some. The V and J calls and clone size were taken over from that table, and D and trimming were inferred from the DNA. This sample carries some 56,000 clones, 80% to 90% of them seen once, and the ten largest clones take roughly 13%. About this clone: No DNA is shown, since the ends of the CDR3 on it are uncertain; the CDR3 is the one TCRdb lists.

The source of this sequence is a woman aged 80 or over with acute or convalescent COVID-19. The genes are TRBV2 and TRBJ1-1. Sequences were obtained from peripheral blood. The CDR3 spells CASSTSLGGSGAFF.